This entry lists 26 T cell receptor beta chains sequenced from one sample in a study of Ad26.COV2.S vaccination and SARS-CoV-2 variants. TCRdb keeps only in-frame clones here, not all; method: immunoSEQ multiplex PCR. The sample consists of about 410,000 clones, approximately 90% of them appearing once. Described treatment: 15 to 20 received Ad26.COV2.S at low or high dose, single or two shots; five or six received placebo; per-sample allocation not given. After the first vaccine or placebo injection, samples were drawn on day 63. Sample: peripheral blood, taken in a trial of Ad26.COV2.S vaccine versus placebo. The source of these receptors is a person between 18 and 60 years old who received the Ad26.COV2.S COVID-19 vaccine or a placebo.

The chain uses TRBV2 and TRBJ1-1; 7 positions agree with TRBD1. The CDR3 is 15 residues long. With 0 bases clipped from V and 5 bases from J, the junction kept 6 bases outside the gene matches. Germline CDR1 SNHLY, CDR2 FYNNEI. CDR3 DNA sequence: TGTGCCAGCAGTGAAGCGTCGCAGGGGGTTACTGAAGCTTTCTTT. Its translation is CASSEASQGVTEAFF. The full variable domain, rest sourced from reference TRBV2 and TRBJ1-1, is EPEVTQTPSHQVTQMGQEVILRCVPISNHLYFYWYRQILGQKVEFLVSFYNNEISEKSEIFDDQFSVERPDGSNFTLKIRSTKLEDSAMYFCASSEASQGVTEAFFGQGTRLTVV.

The V and J genes are TRBV3-1 (or the pseudogene TRBV3-2) and TRBJ2-1, with TRBD1 identical over 7 bases. Germline V gene sequence: CDR1 LGHDT, CDR2 YNNKEL (reference sequence). Unmatched junction bases numbered 14, after V lost 4 bases and J lost 5 bases. The CDR3 runs to 17 residues. CDR3 coding DNA: TGTGCCAGCAGCCCCAAGACAGGGACATTAAACGACAATGAGCAGTTCTTC. Its protein is CASSPKTGTLNDNEQFF.

The DNA of the CDR3 is TGCGCCAGCAGGCTAGGGGCGAATAGCAATCAGCCCCAGCATTTT. The encoded protein is CASRLGANSNQPQHF. The gene calls are TRBV4-1 and TRBJ1-5; tentative D call: TRBD1 (5 bases). From germline, CDR1 is MGHRA and CDR2 YSYEKL. This CDR3 is built from 15 residues. Deletions cut 6 bases from V and 0 bases from J, with 12 bases between.

Concerning this clone itself: Within the sample, other DNA sequences also encode this same CDR3. The genes are TRBV7-2 and TRBJ2-7; D may be TRBD2 (5 bases). V lost 3 bases to trimming and J lost 3 bases, with 9 bases between them. The CDR3 sequence is 13 residues long. The V gene's germline CDR1 is SGHTA and CDR2 FQGNSA. The CDR3 is CASSLGRNYEQYF. The CDR3 DNA follows: TGTGCCAGCAGCTTGGGGAGAAACTACGAGCAGTACTTC.

This rearrangement joins TRBV2 to TRBJ1-1, with D unclear. Per the germline V gene, CDR1 is SNHLY and CDR2 is FYNNEI. V was shortened by 3 bases and J by 4 bases, with 18 bases between the two germline ends. There are 16 residues in the CDR3. For the CDR3, the DNA is TGTGCCAGCAGTGATCCGCGTAGGATGGCGGGCACTGAAGCTTTCTTT. It specifies CASSDPRRMAGTEAFF.

The V and J genes are TRBV6-5 and TRBJ2-7, with 9 nucleotides matching TRBD1. The J segment lost 7 bases and the V segment lost 8 bases, leaving 12 bases of the junction unmatched. This CDR3 contains 14 residues. Per the germline V gene, CDR1 is MNHEY and CDR2 is SVGAGI. CDR3 loop: CASQTGTGFYEQYF. As DNA, the CDR3 is TGTGCCAGCCAGACCGGGACAGGGTTTTATGAGCAGTACTTC.

The chain has TRBV29-1 and TRBJ1-3; D is possibly TRBD1 (5 bases). CDR3 length: 15 amino acids. Looked up from germline, CDR1 is SQVTM and CDR2 is ANQGSEA. Trimming left V 6 bases short and J 0 bases short, with 15 bases between. The CDR3 reads CSVATGDSSGNTIYF. Here the CDR3 DNA reads TGCAGCGTCGCCACGGGCGACAGCTCTGGAAACACCATATATTTT.

The chain carries TRBV5-4 and TRBJ2-1, with D tentatively TRBD1 (5 bases). The CDR3 runs 16 residues. Deletions cut 7 bases from V and 4 bases from J, with 21 bases between. Germline V gene data show CDR1 as SGHNT and CDR2 as YYREEE (reference sequence). The CDR3 coding sequence is TGTGCCAGCTCTGCCCCCCCGGCAGGGTCGTACAATGAGCAGTTCTTC. This codes for CASSAPPAGSYNEQFF.

The chain links TRBV6-5 to TRBJ1-1; maybe TRBD1 (6 bases). Germline V lookup: CDR1 MNHEY, CDR2 SVGAGI. Deletions cut 5 bases from V and 3 bases from J, with 10 bases between. The CDR3 is made up of 13 amino acids. CDR3 residues: CASSNNRDTEAFF. The DNA of the CDR3 is TGTGCCAGCAGTAACAACAGGGACACTGAAGCTTTCTTT.

Comments on this clone: This CDR3 is missing its conserved last phenylalanine or tryptophan, likely due to a read error. It is unclear where the CDR3 begins or ends on the DNA, so no DNA is shown, and the CDR3 is as TCRdb lists it. The chain employs TRBV5-6 and TRBJ1-2; the table's D call, TRBD1, has no DNA check behind it. The CDR3 is 12 residues long, ends included. Germline CDR1 is SGHDT and CDR2 is YYEEEE. The CDR3 sequence is CASSYGTLQGLY.

V is TRBV4-1 and J is TRBJ1-2; D gene ambiguous. The germline V gene encodes CDR1 MGHRA and CDR2 YSYEKL. The length of the CDR3 is 15 residues. Trimming took 1 base from V and 0 from J, leaving 9 bases between them. The CDR3 loop is CASSQAPPSNYGYTF. Here the CDR3 DNA reads TGCGCCAGCAGCCAAGCCCCACCGTCTAACTATGGCTACACCTTC.

The rearrangement joins TRBV2 to TRBJ2-4; D is ambiguous. Germline V CDR1 and CDR2: SNHLY, FYNNEI. The V end was cut by 3 bases, the J end by 9 bases, with 9 bases between. This CDR3 is built from 12 residues. For the CDR3, the DNA is TGTGCCAGCAGTGATTCAGGTAGCATTCAGTACTTC. Protein product: CASSDSGSIQYF.

The rearrangement joins TRBV19 to TRBJ2-6; D call uncertain. Germline values: CDR1 LNHDA, CDR2 SQIVND (reference sequence). This CDR3 is 14 amino acids long. Trimming took off 4 bases at V and 0 bases at J, with 4 bases between the two ends. The CDR3 nucleotides read TGTGCCAGTAGTACGGTCTCTGGGGCCAACGTCCTGACTTTC. Protein sequence: CASSTVSGANVLTF.

The chain employs TRBV7-8 and TRBJ2-7; D uncertain. The germline V and J ends were trimmed by 1 base and 4 bases, with 14 bases remaining between them. Germline V gene data show CDR1 as SGHVS and CDR2 as FQNEAQ. This CDR3 is built from 15 residues. The CDR3 DNA sequence: TGTGCCAGCAGCTTAGGGGCTGACTTGTGGTACGAGCAGTACTTC. This sequence encodes CASSLGADLWYEQYF. The variable domain in full, with the rest retrieved from reference TRBV7-8 and TRBJ2-7, is GAGVSQSPRYKVAKRGQDVALRCDPISGHVSLFWYQQALGQGPEFLTYFQNEAQLDKSGLPSDRFFAERPEGSVSTLKIQRTQQEDSAVYLCASSLGADLWYEQYFGPGTRLTVT.

The chain joins TRBV21-1 to TRBJ2-2; the table's D call of TRBD2 was not tested on the DNA. TRBV21-1 is a documented pseudogene. The CDR3 is 18 residues long. The CDR3 nucleotides read TGTGCCAGCAGCAACTTGGGACTAGCGGGGCCCTACACCGGGGAGCTGTTTTTT. Translating it yields CASSNLGLAGPYTGELFF.

The CDR3 loop reads CASRGQDSNQPQHF. CDR3 DNA: TGTGCCAGCAGAGGACAAGATAGCAATCAGCCCCAGCATTTT. This chain connects TRBV6-5 to TRBJ1-5; a weak D match, TRBD1 (5 bases). V dropped 6 bases and J dropped 0 bases, with 9 bases sitting between them. The CDR3 sequence is 14 residues long. CDR1 MNHEY and CDR2 SVGAGI come from the germline V gene.

The chain employs TRBV5-1 and TRBJ2-1, with 10 bases lining up with TRBD1. CDR1 SGHRS and CDR2 YFSETQ come from the germline V gene. The CDR3 contains 15 residues. With V trimmed by 4 bases and J by 9 bases, 10 bases remained unmatched. The CDR3 DNA sequence: TGCGCCAGCAGCACCTGGGACAGGGGATCCAGTGAGCAGTTCTTC. Translation: CASSTWDRGSSEQFF.

The chain joins TRBV4-1 to TRBJ1-5, with TRBD1 matching 7 bases. The CDR3 runs to 14 residues. After removal of 1 base from V and 7 bases from J, the junction contained 4 bases not matched to a gene. Looked up from germline, CDR1 is MGHRA and CDR2 is YSYEKL. Written as DNA, the CDR3 is TGCGCCAGCAGCCAAGGACAGGGTGCCCAGCCCCAGCATTTT. It is translated as CASSQGQGAQPQHF.

V usage is TRBV6-2 or TRBV6-3 and J usage is TRBJ2-5; no firm D call. The CDR3 runs to 11 residues. Germline lookup yields CDR1 MNHEY and CDR2 SVGEGT. Trimming cost V 6 bases and J 5 bases, with 7 bases left between them. The CDR3 coding sequence is TGTGCCAGCAGCCTCCCGGAGACCCAGTACTTC. Protein sequence: CASSLPETQYF.

The rearrangement uses TRBV6-5 and TRBJ1-2; D is unclear. Trimming removed 3 bases at V and 6 bases at J, with 11 bases between. This CDR3 region has 13 residues. Germline assignment: CDR1 MNHEY and CDR2 SVGAGI. CDR3 amino acids: CASSYTSGDGYTF. CDR3 bases: TGTGCCAGCAGTTATACATCAGGAGATGGCTACACCTTC.

V usage is TRBV6-5 and J usage is TRBJ2-1, with D possibly being TRBD2 (5 bases). V shed 6 bases and J shed 7 bases, with 19 bases lying between them. Germline CDR1 reads MNHEY; CDR2 reads SVGAGI. This CDR3 is built from 15 residues. As DNA, the CDR3 is TGTGCCAGCAGCCTGACTATCGATTTTTCGAATGAGCAGTTCTTC. Residues: CASSLTIDFSNEQFF.

This clone was observed once. The chain recombines TRBV27 with TRBJ2-7; D is possibly TRBD1 (6 bases). The CDR3 contains 14 residues. Looked up from germline, CDR1 is MNHEY and CDR2 is SMNVEV (reference sequence). Trimming took 10 bases from V and 2 from J, leaving 18 bases between them. The CDR3 protein is CATQTGVPAYEQYF. CDR3 sequence (DNA): TGTGCCACCCAGACAGGTGTGCCTGCCTACGAGCAGTACTTC.

This clone was recorded once. The rearrangement uses TRBV5-1 and TRBJ1-4; perhaps TRBD1 as D (6 bases). Trimming cost V 4 bases and J 7 bases, with 14 bases left between them. Germline V gene data show CDR1 as SGHRS and CDR2 as YFSETQ. CDR3 length equals 14 residues. The CDR3 bases are TGCGCCAGCAGCCTCACGGACAGTGGTGAAAAACTGTTTTTT. Protein sequence: CASSLTDSGEKLFF.

The chain joins TRBV11-2 to TRBJ2-2; D is ambiguous. Per germline, CDR1 SGHAT and CDR2 FQNNGV. Trimming took off 4 bases at V and 0 bases at J, with 9 bases between the two ends. The length of the CDR3 is 15 residues. The CDR3 is CASSSGRANTGELFF. In DNA form, the CDR3 reads TGTGCCAGCAGCTCAGGACGGGCGAACACCGGGGAGCTGTTTTTT.

This chain links TRBV3-1 (or the pseudogene TRBV3-2) with TRBJ1-3; no firm D call. This CDR3 has 14 residues. The V end was cut by 4 bases, the J end by 4 bases, with 11 bases between. Germline V gene lookup returns CDR1 LGHDT and CDR2 YNNKEL (reference sequence). CDR3 in amino acids: CASSRDSGGNTIYF. In nucleotides, the CDR3 is TGTGCCAGCAGCCGTGATAGCGGGGGAAACACCATATATTTT.

This sequence joins TRBV15 and TRBJ1-1; no reliable D call. The CDR3 is 13 amino acids. V lost 2 bases, J lost 4 bases, and 8 bases lay in between. Per the germline V gene, CDR1 is LNHNV and CDR2 is YYDKDF (reference sequence). CDR3 protein: CATSRKGGTEAFF. CDR3 in DNA: TGTGCCACCAGCAGAAAGGGAGGCACTGAAGCTTTCTTT.